Each of the 27 T cell receptor beta chains below was sequenced from the same sample in a study of cytomegalovirus exposure and HLA in healthy donors. Amplification used 60 Vbeta primers and 13 Jbeta primers. Measured with immunoSEQ multiplex PCR; TCRdb has only the in-frame clones, and not every one. In the table there are 150,000 to 200,000 clones, roughly 85% of which are singletons. Sequencing input: PBMCs. The receptors were sampled from a woman aged 45 to 65 in good health and CMV-seronegative.

The V call is TRBV4-1, the J call TRBJ2-3, with a possible D match to TRBD2 (6 bases). Trimming removed 4 bases from V and 8 bases from J, with 10 bases in between. The CDR3 consists of 12 residues. From germline, CDR1 is MGHRA and CDR2 YSYEKL. CDR3 residues: CASSREEGTQYF. CDR3 nucleotides: TGCGCCAGCAGCCGGGAGGAGGGTACGCAGTATTTT.

On this clone itself: One junction end does not reproduce the germline sequence, and a read error may be involved. The chain combines TRBV7-9 with TRBJ1-1; D call uncertain. The CDR3 extends over 14 amino acids. Germline V CDR1 and CDR2: SEHNR, FQNEAQ (reference sequence). This chain's CDR3 is CSSSLASVNTEAFF. CDR3 sequence (DNA): TGTTCCAGCAGCTTAGCTAGTGTGAACACTGAAGCTTTCTTT.

The J gene is TRBJ2-2, the V gene TRBV2; 11 positions match TRBD1. V gave up 7 bases and J gave up 7 bases; unmatched junction bases: 5. The CDR3 sequence is 14 residues long. The germline V gene has CDR1 SNHLY and CDR2 FYNNEI. Here the CDR3 reads CASNGQGAGGELFF. The CDR3, as DNA: TGTGCCAGCAACGGACAGGGGGCTGGCGGGGAGCTGTTTTTT.

V and J are TRBV27 and TRBJ2-5; weak D call: TRBD1 (5 bases). With 5 bases removed from V and 1 base from J, the gap between germline ends came to 11 bases. This CDR3 has 14 amino acids. Germline V gene lookup returns CDR1 MNHEY and CDR2 SMNVEV (reference sequence). The CDR3 reads CASSNQGIQETQYF. The CDR3 DNA sequence: TGTGCCAGCAGTAACCAGGGAATCCAAGAGACCCAGTACTTC.

In the case of this clone: The same CDR3 arises from other DNA sequences in this sample as well. This chain connects TRBV28 to TRBJ1-1; possibly TRBD1 for D (6 bases). Trimming pared 4 bases from V and 6 bases from J, leaving 21 bases between. CDR1 and CDR2 (germline): MDHEN, SYDVKM. The CDR3 loop spans 16 amino acids. The CDR3 spells CASSSGRGGGIAEAFF. CDR3 nucleotides: TGTGCCAGCAGTTCGGGACGAGGGGGGGGGATCGCTGAAGCTTTCTTT.

The rearrangement uses TRBV5-1 and TRBJ2-5, with 9 bases that match TRBD2. The ends lost 0 bases at V and 5 bases at J; junction bases unmatched: 11. This CDR3 contains 17 residues. From germline, CDR1 is SGHRS and CDR2 YFSETQ. This CDR3 reads CASSLGGAASGKETQYF. DNA of the CDR3: TGCGCCAGCAGCTTGGGGGGGGCGGCTAGCGGGAAGGAGACCCAGTACTTC.

J is TRBJ1-2 and V is TRBV6-1; TRBD1 matches at 11 bases. CDR3 length equals 14 residues. Unmatched junction bases numbered 2, after V lost 4 bases and J lost 4 bases. Germline-derived CDR1 and CDR2 are MNHNS and SASEGT. This chain's CDR3 is CASSAGQGGYGYTF. The CDR3 coding sequence is TGTGCCAGCAGTGCGGGACAGGGGGGCTATGGCTACACCTTC.

The chain has TRBV6-6 and TRBJ2-4; D may be TRBD1 (6 bases). The CDR3 is 15 residues long. Germline lookup yields CDR1 MNHNY and CDR2 SVGAGI (reference sequence). The V end lost 5 bases, the J end lost 1 base, and 12 bases lay between the germline ends. Here the CDR3 DNA reads TGTGCCAGCAGTGATCAGGGGAAGGCCAAAAACATTCAGTACTTC. Its translation is CASSDQGKAKNIQYF.

The chain couples TRBV18 to TRBJ1-1; tentative D call: TRBD1 (5 bases). V was cut by 5 bases and J by 1 base, with 8 bases left in between. Germline V gene lookup returns CDR1 KGHSH and CDR2 LQKENI. The CDR3 consists of 13 residues. The chain's CDR3 is CASSSGQNTEAFF. The CDR3 DNA sequence: TGTGCCAGCTCATCCGGACAGAACACTGAAGCTTTCTTT. Supplemented by reference TRBV18 and TRBJ1-1, the full variable domain reads NAGVMQNPRHLVRRRGQEARLRCSPMKGHSHVYWYRQLPEEGLKFMVYLQKENIIDESGMPKERFSAEFPKEGPSILRIQQVVRGDSAAYFCASSSGQNTEAFFGQGTRLTVV.

This clone turned up a few times. This chain links TRBV6-5 with TRBJ2-1, with TRBD1 matching over 9 bases. Germline trimming cut 2 bases from V and 8 bases from J; bases unmatched to any gene: 10. Germline assignment: CDR1 MNHEY and CDR2 SVGAGI. There are 16 residues in the CDR3. The DNA of the CDR3 is TGTGCCAGCAGTTACACTCCGGGACAGGGTTCGGATGAGCAGTTCTTC. Its protein is CASSYTPGQGSDEQFF.

This clone came up a few times. The J gene is TRBJ2-6, the V gene TRBV5-4; 9 bases are shared with TRBD2. The junction had 5 bases not matched to a gene; V was cut back by 4 bases and J by 0 bases. The CDR3 is made up of 17 amino acids. CDR1 and CDR2 (germline): SGHNT, YYREEE (reference sequence). CDR3 loop: CASSPTSGTSGANVLTF. CDR3 nucleotide sequence: TGTGCCAGCAGCCCGACTAGCGGAACCTCTGGGGCCAACGTCCTGACTTTC. Looking up the rest from reference TRBV5-4 and TRBJ2-6 gives the full variable domain: ETGVTQSPTHLIKTRGQQVTLRCSSQSGHNTVSWYQQALGQGPQFIFQYYREEENGRGNFPPRFSGLQFPNYSSELNVNALELDDSALYLCASSPTSGTSGANVLTFGAGSRLTVL.

DNA of the CDR3: TGCAGCGTTGATCGGCAGGGGTGGACCATGAACACTGAAGCTTTCTTT. It is translated as CSVDRQGWTMNTEAFF. This chain connects TRBV29-1 to TRBJ1-1, with D possibly matching TRBD1 (6 bases). The CDR3 length is 16 residues. V gave up 3 bases and J gave up 0 bases, with 17 bases separating them. Germline V gene data show CDR1 as SQVTM and CDR2 as ANQGSEA. Variable domain in full (rest from reference TRBV29-1 and TRBJ1-1): SAVISQKPSRDICQRGTSLTIQCQVDSQVTMMFWYRQQPGQSLTLIATANQGSEATYESGFVIDKFPISRPNLTFSTLTVSNMSPEDSSIYLCSVDRQGWTMNTEAFFGQGTRLTVV.

The chain has TRBV6-1 and TRBJ1-5; D may be TRBD1 (6 bases). Per the germline V gene, CDR1 is MNHNS and CDR2 is SASEGT. The ends were cut back, 1 base at V and 2 bases at J, with 15 bases in the middle. CDR3 size: 17 residues. The CDR3 sequence is CASSEDRGAEGNQPQHF. The DNA of the CDR3 is TGTGCCAGCAGTGAAGATCGGGGGGCCGAGGGCAATCAGCCCCAGCATTTT.

The chain is built from TRBV5-4 and TRBJ2-1; 12 bases match TRBD1. Germline CDR1 and CDR2: SGHNT and YYREEE (reference sequence). The trim removed 3 bases at V and 4 bases at J, leaving 14 bases unmatched. CDR3 length equals 19 residues. Here the CDR3 reads CASSSRAGTGGRGYNEQFF. The CDR3 DNA reads as TGTGCCAGCAGCTCCCGCGCCGGGACAGGGGGCAGAGGATACAATGAGCAGTTCTTC.

Comments on this clone: Since the CDR3 does not end with the conserved phenylalanine or tryptophan, this likely comes from a read error. The chain couples TRBV5-5 to TRBJ2-3; D gene uncertain. V lost 4 bases to trimming and J lost 0 bases, with 3 bases between them. The CDR3 runs to 12 residues. CDR1 is SGHKS, CDR2 YYEKEE, per germline (reference sequence). The CDR3 reads CASSDSTDTQYS. CDR3 nucleotide sequence: TGTGCCAGCAGCGACAGCACAGATACGCAGTATTCT.

A note on this clone: Other DNA sequences from this sample encode an identical CDR3 as well. CDR3 in amino acids: CASSLRGGGTEAFF. Written as DNA, the CDR3 is TGTGCCAGCAGTTTAAGAGGGGGGGGCACTGAAGCTTTCTTT. The chain has TRBV28 and TRBJ1-1, with D perhaps TRBD1 (6 bases). V was clipped by 2 bases and J by 4 bases, with 11 bases between them. The CDR3 totals 14 residues. CDR1 is MDHEN, CDR2 SYDVKM, per germline.

V usage is TRBV7-9 and J usage is TRBJ2-7; 7 nucleotides align to TRBD2. Looked up from germline, CDR1 is SEHNR and CDR2 is FQNEAQ (reference sequence). CDR3 length equals 16 residues. J lost 2 bases, V lost 4 bases, and 11 bases had no gene match. As DNA, the CDR3 is TGTGCCAGCAGCTCCCTTTACGGGAGGCCTCCCTACGAGCAGTACTTC. This translates into CASSSLYGRPPYEQYF.

V usage is TRBV7-8 and J usage is TRBJ1-1; D call uncertain. CDR1 SGHVS and CDR2 FQNEAQ come from the germline V gene. The V and J ends lost 6 bases and 5 bases respectively, with 13 bases between them. The CDR3 length is 13 residues. The CDR3: CASRPRRETEAFF. The CDR3 DNA follows: TGTGCCAGCAGACCGAGGCGGGAAACTGAAGCTTTCTTT.

V and J are TRBV18 and TRBJ2-1, with a weak D call TRBD1 (5 bases). The germline gives CDR1 KGHSH, CDR2 LQKENI. This CDR3 has 14 amino acids. V lost 6 bases, J lost 0 bases, and 9 bases lay in between. CDR3 nucleotides: TGTGCCAGCTCGAACAGGAGCTCCTACAATGAGCAGTTCTTC. Translated: CASSNRSSYNEQFF.

This clone occurred a few times. The J gene is TRBJ1-3, the V gene TRBV28, with 7 bases aligning to TRBD1. The CDR3 is 15 residues long. CDR1 and CDR2 from the germline V gene are MDHEN and SYDVKM. V was pared by 6 bases and J by 2 bases, with 7 bases of the junction left unmatched. The CDR3: CASRGQGGAGNTIYF. The CDR3 nucleotides read TGTGCCAGCAGGGGGCAGGGGGGCGCTGGAAACACCATATATTTT.

The V gene is TRBV19, the J gene TRBJ1-5; D gene ambiguous. The V gene lost 3 bases and the J gene lost 2 bases, with 11 bases spanning the gap. Looked up from germline, CDR1 is LNHDA and CDR2 is SQIVND (reference sequence). This CDR3 has 15 residues. CDR3 protein: CASSIENAGNQPQHF. The CDR3 DNA sequence: TGTGCCAGTAGTATTGAGAATGCGGGCAATCAGCCCCAGCATTTT.

The rearrangement joins TRBV6-6 to TRBJ2-2, with TRBD2 matching 12 bases. Germline V gives CDR1 MNHNY, CDR2 SVGAGI (reference sequence). The length of the CDR3 is 16 residues. V shed 5 bases, J shed 7 bases, and the junction held 8 bases outside the gene matches. CDR3: CASSNTPTSGGGELFF. Written as DNA, the CDR3 is TGTGCCAGCAGTAACACTCCGACTAGCGGGGGCGGGGAGCTGTTTTTT.

The J gene is TRBJ2-3, the V gene TRBV7-9; maybe TRBD2 (6 bases). CDR3 length: 12 amino acids. Germline loops: CDR1 SEHNR, CDR2 FQNEAQ (reference sequence). V gave up 4 bases and J gave up 7 bases, with 9 bases separating them. Written as DNA, the CDR3 is TGTGCCAGCAGCTCGGGACTGAATACGCAGTATTTT. It encodes CASSSGLNTQYF.

This sequence joins TRBV11-3 and TRBJ2-1, with D perhaps matching TRBD2 (5 bases). Trimming pared 1 base from V and 0 bases from J, leaving 13 bases between. The CDR3 is 17 amino acids. The germline gives CDR1 SGHNT, CDR2 YENEEA. The CDR3 sequence is CASSLGAVLSSYNEQFF. CDR3 in DNA: TGTGCCAGCAGCTTAGGAGCGGTACTGAGCTCCTACAATGAGCAGTTCTTC.

The V call is TRBV7-7, the J call TRBJ2-3, with 7 bases lining up with TRBD2. This CDR3 spans 13 amino acids. The junction had 3 bases not matched to a gene; V was cut back by 3 bases and J by 6 bases. Germline-derived CDR1 and CDR2 are SSHAT and FNYEAQ (reference sequence). CDR3 protein: CASSFGEGDTQYF. As DNA, the CDR3 is TGTGCCAGCAGCTTCGGGGAGGGCGATACGCAGTATTTT.

The V gene is TRBV7-6, the J gene TRBJ2-1, with 8 bases aligning to TRBD2. CDR1 and CDR2 from the germline V gene are SGHVS and FNYEAQ. This CDR3 has 13 amino acids. J lost 9 bases, V lost 6 bases, and 7 bases had no gene match. The chain's CDR3 is CASRNSGSVEQFF. The CDR3 DNA is TGTGCCAGCAGGAACAGCGGGAGTGTTGAGCAGTTCTTC.

The V call is TRBV7-9, the J call TRBJ2-5; possible D gene TRBD2, 5 bases. Trimming stripped 6 bases from V and 5 bases from J, with 22 bases between. The germline V gene has CDR1 SEHNR and CDR2 FQNEAQ (reference sequence). CDR3 length: 16 residues. This CDR3 is CASSYIEEYGGETQYF. In nucleotides, the CDR3 is TGTGCCAGCAGTTATATCGAGGAGTACGGCGGGGAGACCCAGTACTTC.